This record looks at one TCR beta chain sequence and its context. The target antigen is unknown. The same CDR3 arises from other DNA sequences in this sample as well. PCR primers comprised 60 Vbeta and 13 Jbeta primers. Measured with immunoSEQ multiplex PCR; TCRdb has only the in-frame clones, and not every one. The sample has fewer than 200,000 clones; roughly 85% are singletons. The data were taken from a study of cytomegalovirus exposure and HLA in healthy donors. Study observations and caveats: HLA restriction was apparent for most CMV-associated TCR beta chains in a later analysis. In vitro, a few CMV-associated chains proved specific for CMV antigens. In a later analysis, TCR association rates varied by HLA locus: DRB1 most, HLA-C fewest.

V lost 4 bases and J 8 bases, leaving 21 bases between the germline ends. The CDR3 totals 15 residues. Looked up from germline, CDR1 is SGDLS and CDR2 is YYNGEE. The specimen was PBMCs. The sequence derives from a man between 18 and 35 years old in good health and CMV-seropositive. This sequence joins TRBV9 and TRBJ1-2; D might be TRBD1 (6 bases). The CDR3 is CASSIPDTGKGGYTF. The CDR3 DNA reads TGTGCCAGCAGCATACCCGACACAGGGAAGGGCGGCTACACCTTC. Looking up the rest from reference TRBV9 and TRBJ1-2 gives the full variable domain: DSGVTQTPKHLITATGQRVTLRCSPRSGDLSVYWYQQSLDQGLQFLIQYYNGEERAKGNILERFSAQQFPDLHSELNLSSLELGDSALYFCASSIPDTGKGGYTFGSGTRLTVV.